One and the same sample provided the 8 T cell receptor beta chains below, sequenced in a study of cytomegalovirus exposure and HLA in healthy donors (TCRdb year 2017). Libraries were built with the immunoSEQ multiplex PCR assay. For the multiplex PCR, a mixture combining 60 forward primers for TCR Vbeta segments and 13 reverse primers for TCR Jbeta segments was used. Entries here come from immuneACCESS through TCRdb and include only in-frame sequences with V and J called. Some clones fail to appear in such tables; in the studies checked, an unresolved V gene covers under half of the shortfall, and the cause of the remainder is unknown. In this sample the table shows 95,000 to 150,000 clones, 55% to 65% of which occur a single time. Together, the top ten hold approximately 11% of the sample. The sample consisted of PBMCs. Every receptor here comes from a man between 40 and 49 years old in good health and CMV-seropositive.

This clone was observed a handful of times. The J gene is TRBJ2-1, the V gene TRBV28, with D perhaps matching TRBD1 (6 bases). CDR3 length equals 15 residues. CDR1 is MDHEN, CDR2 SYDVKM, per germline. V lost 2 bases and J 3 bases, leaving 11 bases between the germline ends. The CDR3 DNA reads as TGTGCCAGCAGTTTAGGGGGCCTTCTCTACAATGAGCAGTTCTTC. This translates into CASSLGGLLYNEQFF.

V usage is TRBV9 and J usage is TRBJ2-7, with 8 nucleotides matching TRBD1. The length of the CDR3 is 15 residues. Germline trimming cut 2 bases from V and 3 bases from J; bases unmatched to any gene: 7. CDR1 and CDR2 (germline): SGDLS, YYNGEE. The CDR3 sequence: CASSVATGGFYEQYF. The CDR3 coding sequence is TGTGCCAGCAGCGTGGCTACAGGGGGTTTCTACGAGCAGTACTTC.

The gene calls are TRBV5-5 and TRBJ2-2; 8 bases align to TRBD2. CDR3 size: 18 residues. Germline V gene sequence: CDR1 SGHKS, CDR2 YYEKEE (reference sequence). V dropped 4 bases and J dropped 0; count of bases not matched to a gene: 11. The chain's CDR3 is CASSRDLLAAANTGELFF. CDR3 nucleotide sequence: TGTGCCAGCAGCAGGGATCTACTAGCGGCGGCGAACACCGGGGAGCTGTTTTTT. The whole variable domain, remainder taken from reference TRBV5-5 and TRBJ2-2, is DAGVTQSPTHLIKTRGQQVTLRCSPISGHKSVSWYQQVLGQGPQFIFQYYEKEERGRGNFPDRFSARQFPNYSSELNVNALLLGDSALYLCASSRDLLAAANTGELFFGEGSRLTVL.

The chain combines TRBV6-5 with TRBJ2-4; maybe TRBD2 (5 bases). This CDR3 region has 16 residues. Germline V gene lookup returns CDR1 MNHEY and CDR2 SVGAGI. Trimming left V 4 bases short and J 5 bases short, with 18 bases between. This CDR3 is CASSSTGSRYQNIQYF. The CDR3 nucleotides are TGTGCCAGCAGTTCGACGGGGAGTCGGTATCAAAACATTCAGTACTTC.

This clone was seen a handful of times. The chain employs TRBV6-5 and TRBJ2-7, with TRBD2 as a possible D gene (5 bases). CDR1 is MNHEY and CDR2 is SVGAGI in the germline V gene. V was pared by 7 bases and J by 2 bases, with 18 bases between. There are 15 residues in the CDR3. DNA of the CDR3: TGTGCCAGCAAAAGTCTCGTCCGGGGTCCCTACGAGCAGTACTTC. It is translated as CASKSLVRGPYEQYF.

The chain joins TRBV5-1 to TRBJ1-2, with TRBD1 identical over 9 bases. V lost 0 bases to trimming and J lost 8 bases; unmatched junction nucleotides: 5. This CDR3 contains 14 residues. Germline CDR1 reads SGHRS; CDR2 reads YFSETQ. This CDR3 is CASSLGGQGAGYTF. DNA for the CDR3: TGCGCCAGCAGCTTGGGGGGACAGGGAGCAGGCTACACCTTC.

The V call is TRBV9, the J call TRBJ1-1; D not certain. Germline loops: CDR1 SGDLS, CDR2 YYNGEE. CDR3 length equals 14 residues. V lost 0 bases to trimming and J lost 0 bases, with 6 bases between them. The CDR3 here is CASSVALLNTEAFF. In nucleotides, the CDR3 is TGTGCCAGCAGCGTAGCACTGCTGAACACTGAAGCTTTCTTT.

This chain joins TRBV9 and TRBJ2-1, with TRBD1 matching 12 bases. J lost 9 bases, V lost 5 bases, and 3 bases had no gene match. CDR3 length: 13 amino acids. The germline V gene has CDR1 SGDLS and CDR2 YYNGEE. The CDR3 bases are TGTGCCAGCAGGGGACAGGGGGCGATTGAGCAGTTCTTC. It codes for CASRGQGAIEQFF.